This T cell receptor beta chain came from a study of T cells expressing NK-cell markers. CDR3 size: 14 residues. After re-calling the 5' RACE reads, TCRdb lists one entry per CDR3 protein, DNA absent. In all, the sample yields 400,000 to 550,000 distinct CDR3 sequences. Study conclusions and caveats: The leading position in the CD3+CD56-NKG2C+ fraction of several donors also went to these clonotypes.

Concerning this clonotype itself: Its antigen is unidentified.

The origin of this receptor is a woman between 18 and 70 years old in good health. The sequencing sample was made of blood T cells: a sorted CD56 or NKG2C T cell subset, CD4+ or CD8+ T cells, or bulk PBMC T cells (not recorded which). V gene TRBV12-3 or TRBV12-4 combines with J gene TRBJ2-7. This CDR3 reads CASSFGRSHYEQYF.